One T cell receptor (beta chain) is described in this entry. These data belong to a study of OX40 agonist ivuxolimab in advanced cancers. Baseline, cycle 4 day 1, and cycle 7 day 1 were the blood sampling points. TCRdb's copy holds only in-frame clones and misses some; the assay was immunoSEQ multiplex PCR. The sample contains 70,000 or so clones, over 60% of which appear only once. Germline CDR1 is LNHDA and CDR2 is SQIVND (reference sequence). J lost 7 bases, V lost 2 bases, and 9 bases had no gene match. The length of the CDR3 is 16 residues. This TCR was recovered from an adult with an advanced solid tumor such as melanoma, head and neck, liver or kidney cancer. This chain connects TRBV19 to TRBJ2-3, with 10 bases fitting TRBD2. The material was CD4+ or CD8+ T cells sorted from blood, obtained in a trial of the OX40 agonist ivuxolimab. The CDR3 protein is CASSITSGGVKNTQYF. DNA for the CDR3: TGTGCCAGTAGTATAACAAGCGGGGGGGTAAAAAATACGCAGTATTTT.